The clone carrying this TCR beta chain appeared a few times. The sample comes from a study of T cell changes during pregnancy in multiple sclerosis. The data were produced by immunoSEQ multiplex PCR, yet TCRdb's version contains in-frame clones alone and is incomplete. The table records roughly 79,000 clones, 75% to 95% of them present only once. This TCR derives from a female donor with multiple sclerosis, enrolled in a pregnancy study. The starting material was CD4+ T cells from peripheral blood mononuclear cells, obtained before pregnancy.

The CDR3 coding sequence is TGTGCCAGCATCGTGGGGGCCATGAACACTGAAGCTTTCTTT. It translates to CASIVGAMNTEAFF. The rearrangement joins TRBV28 to TRBJ1-1, with D possibly being TRBD1 (6 bases). The CDR3 length is 14 residues. The V gene lost 7 bases and the J gene lost 0 bases, with 12 bases spanning the gap. Germline CDR1 MDHEN, CDR2 SYDVKM.